The clone carrying this TCR beta chain occurred a few times. This specimen belongs to a study of blood T cell repertoires in COVID-19. In the source study's methods: By means of reference gene primer amplification, nucleated cell counts were estimated. Produced via immunoSEQ multiplex PCR; TCRdb's table is partial and in-frame only. V and J calls and clone size are given by that table; D and trimming were obtained from the DNA. The data contain 200,000 or so clones, roughly 79% of them singletons. Germline V lookup: CDR1 KGHSH, CDR2 LQKENI. The CDR3 extends over 15 amino acids. V was shortened by 0 bases and J by 6 bases, with 14 bases between the two germline ends.

This TCR was recovered from a man in his 60s with active or convalescent COVID-19. The chain has TRBV18 and TRBJ1-1, with D uncertain. Source material: peripheral blood. Here the CDR3 DNA reads TGTGCCAGCTCACCACCATCCAGGTCCATCCCTGAAGCTTTCTTT. Amino acids: CASSPPSRSIPEAFF.